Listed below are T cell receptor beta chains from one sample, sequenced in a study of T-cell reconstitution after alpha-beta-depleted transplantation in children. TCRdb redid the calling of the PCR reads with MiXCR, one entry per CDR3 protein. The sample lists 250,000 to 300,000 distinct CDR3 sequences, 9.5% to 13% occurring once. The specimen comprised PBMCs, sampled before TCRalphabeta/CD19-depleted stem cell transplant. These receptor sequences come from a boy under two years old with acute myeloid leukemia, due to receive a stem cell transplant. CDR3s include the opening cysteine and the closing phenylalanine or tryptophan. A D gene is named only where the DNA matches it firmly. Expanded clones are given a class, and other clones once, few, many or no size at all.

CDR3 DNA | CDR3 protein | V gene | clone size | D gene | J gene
TGTGCCACCAGTGAGACAGGCGGACTAGCGGGGACCTCCCGTGATACGCAGTATTTT | CATSETGGLAGTSRDTQYF | TRBV24-1 | few | TRBD2 | TRBJ2-3
TGTGCCACCGCTAGCGGGTCATACAATGAGCAGTTCTTC | CATASGSYNEQFF | TRBV24-1 | many | TRBD2 | TRBJ2-1
TGTGCCAGCAGTCACGACAGGACGAACACTGAAGCTTTCTTT | CASSHDRTNTEAFF | TRBV12-3/TRBV12-4 | many | NA | TRBJ1-1
TGCGCCAGCAGCACCGCGGGGACAGGGGGAACTCAGCCCCAGCATTTT | CASSTAGTGGTQPQHF | TRBV5-1 | many | TRBD1 | TRBJ1-5
TGTGCCATCAGTGGAGTCGGAAAGCGGGAGAGACGAACCGGGGAGCTGTTTTTT | CAISGVGKRERRTGELFF | TRBV10-3 | many | TRBD2 | TRBJ2-2
TGCGCCAGCAGCCTTCGGGGGGGGGCCGGGGAGCTGTTTTTT | CASSLRGGAGELFF | TRBV4-1 | NA | TRBD2 | TRBJ2-2
TGTGCCACCAGCAGAGATCCGGGACCGCAAGAGACCCAGTACTTC | CATSRDPGPQETQYF | TRBV15 | many | NA | TRBJ2-5
TGTGCTAGTGGTTTGGTACGGGGGTCAGATGAGCAGTTCTTC | CASGLVRGSDEQFF | TRBV12-5 | many | NA | TRBJ2-1
TGTGCCAGCTCACCATCCGGACAGGGGTATGGCTACACCTTC | CASSPSGQGYGYTF | TRBV18 | many | TRBD1 | TRBJ1-2
TGCGCCAGCAGCTTGGGGCTAGAGGGGAGTGAGCAGTTCTTC | CASSLGLEGSEQFF | TRBV5-1 | few | NA | TRBJ2-1
TGTGCCAGCAACCCGAGATCCGGGACTAGCGACGAGCAGTACTTC | CASNPRSGTSDEQYF | TRBV28 | many | TRBD2 | TRBJ2-7
TGCAGCGTTTTGCAGGGAGAGACCCAGTACTTC | CSVLQGETQYF | TRBV29-1 | many | NA | TRBJ2-5
TGCAGTGCACCAAGCGGGGTGGGGGCCAAAAACATTCAGTACTTC | CSAPSGVGAKNIQYF | TRBV20-1 | many | TRBD2 | TRBJ2-4
TGCGCCAGCAGCTTGGCCCAGGGCCCGCAAGAGACCCAGTACTTC | CASSLAQGPQETQYF | TRBV5-1 | many | NA | TRBJ2-5
TGCAGTGCTCGCATGTCGGGAGGACCTCTTGAGCAGTACTTC | CSARMSGGPLEQYF | TRBV20-1 | NA | TRBD2 | TRBJ2-7
TGCGCCAGCAGCTCCGCCAGGGGGAGTCAGCCCCAGCATTTT | CASSSARGSQPQHF | TRBV5-1 | many | TRBD1 | TRBJ1-5
TGTGCCAGCAGCCCACAGACAGGGAAGGGAGAGACCCAGTACTTC | CASSPQTGKGETQYF | TRBV7-1 | NA | TRBD1 | TRBJ2-5
TGCGCCAGCAGCTTGGACGGGCGGGCTTTCTTT | CASSLDGRAFF | TRBV5-1 | many | NA | TRBJ1-1
TGCAGTGCTTCCAGCGGGAGTGGTAACTACGAGCAGTACTTC | CSASSGSGNYEQYF | TRBV20-1 | few | TRBD2 | TRBJ2-7
TGTGCCAGTAGTATCGGGGACAGGATTCTCTATGGCTACACCTTC | CASSIGDRILYGYTF | TRBV19 | few | TRBD1 | TRBJ1-2
TGCGCCAGCAGCCAAGATCAGGGCACCGGGGAGCTGTTTTTT | CASSQDQGTGELFF | TRBV4-3 | many | NA | TRBJ2-2
TGTGCCAGCAGCTTAGCGCGAGGGGGAGGGACAACTGGGGCCAACGTCCTGACTTTC | CASSLARGGGTTGANVLTF | TRBV7-2 | NA | NA | TRBJ2-6
TGTGCCAGCAGCTTGTATTTGCGGACACGACTCTACGAGCAGTACTTC | CASSLYLRTRLYEQYF | TRBV5-5 | NA | NA | TRBJ2-7
TGTGCCAGCAGCCCTCGGGGGGTGGTCTACGAGCAGTACTTC | CASSPRGVVYEQYF | TRBV28 | many | TRBD2 | TRBJ2-7
TGTGCCACCAGTGGGGGGGGGACAGGATACAATGAGCAGTTCTTC | CATSGGGTGYNEQFF | TRBV24-1 | NA | NA | TRBJ2-1
TGTGCCAGCAGCTCCGGGACTAGCGGGGGAAATGAGCAGTTCTTC | CASSSGTSGGNEQFF | TRBV11-3 | many | TRBD2 | TRBJ2-1
TGCGCCAGCAGCTTGGGGGACAGCTATACCTACGAGCAGTACTTC | CASSLGDSYTYEQYF | TRBV5-1 | few | TRBD1 | TRBJ2-7
TGTGCCAGCAGTTTAGGTGTAGGGAGCACAGATACGCAGTATTTT | CASSLGVGSTDTQYF | TRBV12-3/TRBV12-4 | many | NA | TRBJ2-3
TGTGCCACCAGTGATGGGACAGGGTACGGGTCCGGGGAGCTGTTTTTT | CATSDGTGYGSGELFF | TRBV24-1 | many | TRBD1 | TRBJ2-2
TGTGCCAGCAGCCAAGATCGCCTAGCGGGGATCACAGATACGCAGTATTTT | CASSQDRLAGITDTQYF | TRBV3-1 | many | TRBD2 | TRBJ2-3
TGTGCCAGCAGTCCCCCGACTAGCGGGGGGATAGATACGCAGTATTTT | CASSPPTSGGIDTQYF | TRBV6-1 | few | TRBD2 | TRBJ2-3
TGCAGCGCTGGCACGGGACTAGCGAACAATGAGCAGTTCTTC | CSAGTGLANNEQFF | TRBV29-1 | many | TRBD2 | TRBJ2-1
TGTGCCAGCAGTTTGAATTCCTTTGGGAATGAGCAGTTCTTC | CASSLNSFGNEQFF | TRBV12-3/TRBV12-4 | many | NA | TRBJ2-1
TGCAGCGGGAACTACGGGACAGGGGCTCCGGATACGCAGTATTTT | CSGNYGTGAPDTQYF | TRBV29-1 | many | TRBD1 | TRBJ2-3
TGCAGTGCTTATTCTCGACAGGGTAGCTCCTACGAGCAGTACTTC | CSAYSRQGSSYEQYF | TRBV20-1 | few | TRBD1 | TRBJ2-7
TGTGCCAGCAGCACAAACCGGGCCCCCAATCAGCCCCAGCATTTT | CASSTNRAPNQPQHF | TRBV7-6 | many | NA | TRBJ1-5
TGTGCCAGCAGTTTACCCTATAATTCACCCCTCCACTTT | CASSLPYNSPLHF | TRBV7-2 | many | NA | TRBJ1-6
TGTGCCAGCAGTGAGAGTGACTACCTCCAAGAGACCCAGTACTTC | CASSESDYLQETQYF | TRBV6-1 | many | NA | TRBJ2-5
TGTGCCAGCAGTTTATCCGGGACACGTGCCGAGCAGTACTTC | CASSLSGTRAEQYF | TRBV12-3/TRBV12-4 | many | NA | TRBJ2-7
TGTGCCAGCAGTTACACACAGGGAAGCGGCACTGAAGCTTTCTTT | CASSYTQGSGTEAFF | TRBV6-6 | NA | NA | TRBJ1-1
TGTGCCACCAGTGACGAGACCGGGACAGGGGGCTACGAGCAGTACTTC | CATSDETGTGGYEQYF | TRBV24-1 | many | TRBD1 | TRBJ2-7
TGCGCCAGCAGCCAACCACGCCAGAGCGAGACCCAGTACTTC | CASSQPRQSETQYF | TRBV4-1 | many | NA | TRBJ2-5
TGTGCCAGCAGTTACTCGATTGCCAGGGAGGGGGGCTTGAAATACGAGCAGTACTTC | CASSYSIAREGGLKYEQYF | TRBV6-5 | NA | NA | TRBJ2-7
TGTGCCAGCAGCCCCCAGGGGAGCCTTCCTAATCAGCCCCAGCATTTT | CASSPQGSLPNQPQHF | TRBV12-3/TRBV12-4 | many | NA | TRBJ1-5
TGTGCCAGCAGCTTAACCGGGACAGTCCAAGAGACCCAGTACTTC | CASSLTGTVQETQYF | TRBV7-3 | many | TRBD1 | TRBJ2-5
TGTGCCAGCAGCTTCCAGGGGGCTGACAATGAGCAGTTCTTC | CASSFQGADNEQFF | TRBV7-2 | few | TRBD1 | TRBJ2-1